This TCR beta chain is from a study of blood T cell repertoires in COVID-19 (TCRdb year 2020). Regarding the complete study: Collaborator samples came from the United States, Italy and Spain and covered acute and convalescent phases of COVID-19. The repertoires were released in a freely available public database meant as a resource for research on the immune response to SARS-CoV-2. The material from the prospective study consisted of cDNA or gDNA derived from T cells, B-cell-depleted T cells, or PBMCs. The sample metadata nearly always contained a de-identified subject ID, COVID-19 status, age in years and sex. HLA class I and class II types, where available, came from metadata supplied by the sample provider rather than from assay-based typing. The dataset comprised deeply sampled blood TCRbeta repertoires from subjects exposed to, actively infected with, or recovered from COVID-19. The samples were drawn from two sources: the first 160 participants of the ongoing ImmuneRACE study, and over 950 subjects contributed by 6 global collaborators. The paper as a whole reports these results and caveats: The quantity of clinical and demographic metadata differed by source and by participant and was supplied without curation.

The immunoSEQ Assay, a bias-controlled multiplex PCR, was used to amplify TCRbeta CDR3 regions from genomic DNA. The authors' analysis ran thus. The number of nucleated cells in each sample was estimated from the amplification of reference gene primers within the assay. Sequence reads were collapsed and filtered to measure the absolute abundance of every unique TCRbeta CDR3 rearrangement. Productive Simpson clonality was computed per sample as the square root of Simpson's diversity index over productive rearrangements. TCRdb carries this immuneACCESS record with in-frame sequences only. Its versions omit some clonotypes, under half of them owing to an unresolved V gene in the studies checked, with the rest unexplained. Clone size and the V and J calls come from that table; the DNA yielded D and trimming. Across this sample there are about 130,000 clones, with about four fifths seen only once. The ten largest clones represent 13% of the sample.

About this clone: Its specific antigen is unknown. One base away there is no much larger clone; base qualities are not given.

Whole blood was collected in K2EDTA tubes by collaborating institutions according to the institutions' own protocols. For TCRbeta analysis, collaborators shipped samples as frozen whole blood, isolated PBMCs, or DNA extracted from either of those sample types. This TCR was recovered from a human donor in a cohort sampled during active COVID-19. The sequenced material came from peripheral blood.

The sequenced DNA is TGTGCCAGCAGTTGGGGGACTGCTCGGACCGGGGAGCTGTTTTTT. Its amino acids are CASSWGTARTGELFF. The chain is encoded by TRBV6-2 or TRBV6-3 joined to TRBJ2-2; TRBD2 is a weak D gene call, 6 bases matching. As encoded in the germline V gene, CDR1 is MNHEY while CDR2 is SVGEGT. The V and J ends are trimmed by 4 bases and 5 bases, leaving 14 bases between them. The CDR3 spans 15 residues, from the cysteine through the phenylalanine. CDR3 DNA is the only sequence kept; it has 45 bases, read in frame from the first base.